This TCR beta chain was obtained from a study of T cells in tuberculosis (dated by TCRdb to 2016 to 2018). Looking at the study overall: The study combined CD1B tetramers and high-throughput TCR immunosequencing to characterize T cells specific for the mycobacterial lipid antigen glucose monomycolate (GMM). With 10 or so people per group, a South African clinical cohort compared IGRA-negative adolescents, IGRA-positive adolescents with latent tuberculosis, and adults with active tuberculosis. PBMC from active tuberculosis patients were archived either before standard anti-tuberculosis treatment began or within 7 days of its start. What the study reported, not specific to this receptor: Smaller NN-distances were partly driven by shorter CDR3-alpha lengths in active tuberculosis patients, and statistical significance was not reached for the TCR-beta difference. Clinical samples were selected based on the availability of cryopreserved specimens, with adults included as active tuberculosis cases and adolescents included as controls. With the diverse GMM-specific repertoire as input, a classifier achieved roughly 89% accuracy (AUROC 0.90), whereas GEM motif frequencies as input gave roughly 70% accuracy. Active tuberculosis TCR-alpha repertoires showed smaller mean NN-distances to GMM-specific TCRs than IGRA-negative controls, suggesting clonal expansion of these TCRs.

The immunoSEQ multiplex PCR assay was used to generate TCR libraries, with TCR-beta and/or TCR-alpha/delta assays applied to each sample. The Illumina high-throughput platform was used to sequence the amplified TCR libraries. Regarding the original processing steps: Clustering and dimensionality reduction relied on pairwise TCRdist distances among GMM-specific receptors from T cells that were either sorted ex vivo or expanded in vitro. The score assigned to each clinical repertoire was mean NN-distance, meaning the average TCRdist to the nearest 10% of tetramer-positive reference sequences. GEM TCR motif frequency was calculated as the fraction of unique TCRs that matched known GEM sequences by V/J usage and CDR3 length. Active tuberculosis was classified by linear discriminant analysis with leave-one-out cross-validation, implemented in scikit-learn. This immuneACCESS table, as held by TCRdb, lists in-frame sequences with V and J called but not all clones. Of the missing ones, under half trace to an unresolved V gene in checked studies; the others have no known cause. The V and J calls and the clone size are those of that table, but D and trimming were determined from the DNA. This sample holds roughly 34,000 clones; about 85% were observed only once. The ten largest clones represent about 5.2% of the sample.

This clone appeared a single time. Its antigen is still unknown. Base qualities are not at hand, and no much larger clone is one base apart. The time point label corresponds to: new active TB diagnosis, blood taken before or within 7 days of starting treatment. The active tuberculosis patients were newly diagnosed, HIV-seronegative South African adults aged 18 years or older. Confirmation of active tuberculosis came from positive sputum smear microscopy and/or a positive M. tuberculosis culture. Immunosequencing of unsorted cryopreserved PBMC covered, on average, around 100,000 T cells per clinical donor. The CDR3 goes from the cysteine to the phenylalanine over 15 residues. CDR3 DNA only is kept here, 45 bases in frame from base 1. V loses 5 bases at its end and J loses 2 bases; junction bases beyond the gene matches: 4. The germline V gene gives CDR1 as SGHAT and CDR2 as FQNNGV.

This TCR came from an adult with tuberculosis. Sequences were derived from PBMCs, sampled at tuberculosis diagnosis. In this chain, TRBV11-2 is recombined with TRBJ2-5, with 11 central nucleotides matching TRBD2. In nucleotides, the sequence is TGTGCCAGCAGCATTAGCGGGGGGGAACAAGAGACCCAGTACTTC. It is translated as CASSISGGEQETQYF.